This T cell receptor beta chain was sequenced in a study of shared clonotypes between healthy human individuals. Findings of the study overall: Clonotype sharing among the donors was expected to vary with sequencing depth. Researchers sampled only blood; tissue repertoires likely differ. Clonotypes shared by all four sorted-subset donors had higher generation probabilities than non-shared clonotypes.

CDR1 and CDR2 (germline): MNHNS, SASEGT. This CDR3 is built from 15 residues. V shed 7 bases, J shed 1 base, and the junction held 3 bases outside the gene matches. Using immunoSEQ multiplex PCR, the repertoire was profiled, and TCRdb retains in-frame clones only, with some absent. The table includes approximately 620,000 clones, around 97% detected once. On this clone: The target antigen is unknown.

This receptor was taken from a woman in her 30s in good health. The sample consisted of naive CD4+ T cells sorted from blood. Subset of the sample: CD45RA+ positively selected. This chain uses TRBV6-1 with TRBJ2-3, with 12 bases that match TRBD2. The CDR3 bases are TGTGCCAGCAAGGGACTAGCGGGCCGCACAGATACGCAGTATTTT. Protein sequence: CASKGLAGRTDTQYF.